What follows is one T cell receptor (beta chain) and its context. Its antigen is not known. This entry comes from a study of shared clonotypes between healthy human individuals. The data were produced by immunoSEQ multiplex PCR, yet TCRdb's version contains in-frame clones alone and is incomplete. The repertoire includes roughly 2.6 million clones, roughly nine tenths of them detected once, and 0.13% to 0.15% sits in the top ten. Overall study findings and caveats: Genetic and exposure-history diversity was limited by the few donors. Compared with memory subsets, naive subsets generally had larger estimated richness.

Specimen: naive CD4+ T cells sorted from blood. Subset of the sample: CD45RA+ positively selected. This sequence was found in a man younger than 30 in good health.

The DNA of the CDR3 is TGTGCCAGCAGCTCCATTAGGTCGTCGGGCGGGAGAGCCTACGAGCAGTACTTC. This sequence encodes CASSSIRSSGGRAYEQYF. This chain joins TRBV21-1 and TRBJ2-7; TRBD2 is the table's D call, not checked against the DNA. TRBV21-1 is shown as a pseudogene. The CDR3 covers 18 residues.